Described below is a single T cell receptor beta chain sequence and its context. This same CDR3 is encoded by further DNA sequences in the sample. This sample was taken from a study of cytomegalovirus exposure and HLA in healthy donors. Both 60 Vbeta primers and 13 Jbeta primers went into the PCR. Measured with immunoSEQ multiplex PCR; TCRdb has only the in-frame clones, and not every one. Here the sample spans approximately 220,000 clones, about 80% being singletons. Nominally healthy donors provided the samples, though records likely missed some immune exposures. The sample comprised PBMCs. The sequence was obtained from a man younger than 35 in good health and CMV-seronegative.

DNA for the CDR3: TGTGCCAGCAGCTTAGACATCTACGAGCAGTACTTC. It encodes CASSLDIYEQYF. This chain joins TRBV7-9 and TRBJ2-7, with D unresolved. Germline values: CDR1 SEHNR, CDR2 FQNEAQ (reference sequence). The CDR3 extends over 12 amino acids. V shed 1 base and J shed 3 bases, with 4 bases lying between them.